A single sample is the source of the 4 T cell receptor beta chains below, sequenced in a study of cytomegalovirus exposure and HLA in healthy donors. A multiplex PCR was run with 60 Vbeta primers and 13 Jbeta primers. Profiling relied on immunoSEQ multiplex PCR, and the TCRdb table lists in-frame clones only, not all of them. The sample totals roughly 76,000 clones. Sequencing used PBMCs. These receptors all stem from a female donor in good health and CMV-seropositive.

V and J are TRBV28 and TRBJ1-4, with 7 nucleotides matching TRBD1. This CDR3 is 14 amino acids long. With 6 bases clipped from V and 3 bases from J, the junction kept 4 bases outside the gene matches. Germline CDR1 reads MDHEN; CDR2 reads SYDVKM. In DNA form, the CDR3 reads TGTGCCAGCAGGGGGGGACAGCCTAATGAAAAACTGTTTTTT. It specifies CASRGGQPNEKLFF.

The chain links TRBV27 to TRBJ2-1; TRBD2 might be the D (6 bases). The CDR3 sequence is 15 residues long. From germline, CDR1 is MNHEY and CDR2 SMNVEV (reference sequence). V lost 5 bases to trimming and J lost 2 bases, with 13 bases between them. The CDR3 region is CASSLGTPTYNEQFF. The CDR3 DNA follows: TGTGCCAGCAGTCTCGGGACTCCAACCTACAATGAGCAGTTCTTC.

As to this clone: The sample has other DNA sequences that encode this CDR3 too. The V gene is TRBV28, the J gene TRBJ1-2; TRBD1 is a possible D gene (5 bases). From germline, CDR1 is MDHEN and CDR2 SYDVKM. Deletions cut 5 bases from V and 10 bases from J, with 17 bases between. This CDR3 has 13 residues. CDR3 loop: CASSGGAGTVYTF. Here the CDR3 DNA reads TGTGCCAGCAGTGGAGGGGCCGGCACCGTCTACACCTTC.

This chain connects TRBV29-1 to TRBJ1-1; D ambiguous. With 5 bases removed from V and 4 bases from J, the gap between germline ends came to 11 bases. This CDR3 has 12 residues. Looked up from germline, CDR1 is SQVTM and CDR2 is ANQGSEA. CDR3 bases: TGCAGCGTTCGGCAGGTAGGCACTGAAGCTTTCTTT. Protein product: CSVRQVGTEAFF.